This T cell receptor (beta chain) was captured in a study of shared clonotypes between healthy human individuals. Looking at the study overall: Donors had three CD4 naive, three CD4 memory, two CD8 naive and one CD8 memory plate apiece.

To note about this clone: Other DNA sequences from this sample encode an identical CDR3 as well.

Naive-designated CD8 cells lacked CD45RO, were positively enriched for CCR7, and omitted terminally differentiated effector memory CD45RA+ cells. Clones were read by immunoSEQ multiplex PCR, and TCRdb kept only the in-frame ones, dropping some. Of 2 million to 2.5 million clones detected, roughly 95% appear once; the ten largest clones hold 1.1%. With 3 bases clipped from V and 2 bases from J, the junction kept 2 bases outside the gene matches. The CDR3 contains 14 residues. Germline V CDR1 and CDR2: SGHDT, YYEEEE. This TCR derives from a man younger than 35 in good health. The rearrangement joins TRBV5-6 to TRBJ2-7, with 10 bases lining up with TRBD2. Sequencing input: naive CD8+ T cells sorted from blood. The CDR3 DNA reads TGTGCCAGCAGCTCTAGCGGGGGCACCTACGAGCAGTACTTC. This gives the protein CASSSSGGTYEQYF.